This TCR beta chain stems from a study of blood T cell repertoires in COVID-19. TCRdb's copy holds only in-frame clones and misses some; the assay was immunoSEQ multiplex PCR. The sample lists about 140,000 clones, roughly 86% seen once, with less than 0.95% in the top ten. This clone showed up just a few times. CDR1 and CDR2 (germline): SNHLY, FYNNEI. This CDR3 contains 17 residues. V was pared by 6 bases and J by 0 bases, with 12 bases of the junction left unmatched. The origin of this receptor is a woman in her 50s with acute or convalescent COVID-19. The V call is TRBV2, the J call TRBJ2-7, with 9 bases identical to TRBD1. The sample consisted of peripheral blood. CDR3 loop: CASREKTGGVSSYEQYF. CDR3 sequence (DNA): TGTGCCAGCAGGGAAAAGACAGGGGGAGTAAGCTCCTACGAGCAGTACTTC.